This TCR beta chain was documented in a study of technical replicates of blood from a few donors. TCRdb keeps only in-frame clones here, not all; method: immunoSEQ multiplex PCR. The sample has under 90,000 clones; about 94% are singletons. CDR1 is MDHEN and CDR2 is SYDVKM in the germline V gene. The CDR3 loop spans 18 amino acids. Trimming cost V 6 bases and J 1 base; bases outside gene matches: 8. The sequence was obtained from a human donor in good health. Sequences were obtained from T cells isolated from PBMCs. The chain couples TRBV28 to TRBJ2-1; 14 nucleotides match TRBD2. This CDR3 reads CASRGGTSGRWSYNEQFF. The CDR3 DNA reads TGTGCCAGCAGGGGGGGGACTAGCGGGAGATGGTCCTACAATGAGCAGTTCTTC.